What follows are 5 T cell receptor beta chains derived from one specimen sequenced in a study of T cell clonotyping in hematopoietic cell transplantation. Method: immunoSEQ multiplex PCR; TCRdb's copy keeps in-frame clones and lacks some. The sample shows about 3,500 clones, less than 80% of them seen only once. The sequencing used peripheral blood mononuclear cells, collected at the time of graft-versus-host disease after allogeneic stem cell transplant. Receptors were obtained from a female patient aged 45-65 years who had an allogeneic stem cell transplant from an unrelated donor, so the T cells may come from the graft donor. Some clones in this sample may be carry-over from other donors' samples.

This chain uses TRBV9 with TRBJ2-5; D is ambiguous. This CDR3 has 15 residues. V lost 0 bases, J lost 4 bases, and 13 bases lay in between. The germline V gene has CDR1 SGDLS and CDR2 YYNGEE. CDR3 bases: TGTGCCAGCAGCGTAGGGCAGGCATTTGCAGAGACCCAGTACTTC. Translation: CASSVGQAFAETQYF.

The V and J genes are TRBV9 and TRBJ2-2, with a weak D call TRBD2 (6 bases). CDR1 is SGDLS and CDR2 is YYNGEE in the germline V gene. This CDR3 spans 13 amino acids. V was cut by 3 bases and J by 5 bases, with 8 bases left in between. The CDR3 loop reads CASSAGVTGELFF. CDR3 sequence (DNA): TGTGCCAGCAGCGCGGGGGTTACCGGGGAGCTGTTTTTT.

The chain combines TRBV7-2 with TRBJ2-3; 7 bases line up with TRBD2. The CDR3 covers 17 residues. Germline V lookup: CDR1 SGHTA, CDR2 FQGNSA. V was pared by 2 bases and J by 0 bases, with 8 bases of the junction left unmatched. CDR3 residues: CASSLTAGFSSTDTQYF. The CDR3 nucleotides read TGTGCCAGCAGCTTAACAGCGGGGTTTTCTAGCACAGATACGCAGTATTTT.

This clone was observed a single time. This chain uses TRBV5-4 with TRBJ2-7, with a weak D call TRBD1 (7 bases). Between the trimmed V and J ends, which lost 2 bases and 4 bases, there was a span of 13 bases. This CDR3 contains 14 residues. Germline V gene sequence: CDR1 SGHNT, CDR2 YYREEE (reference sequence). CDR3 sequence: CASSFQGEVYEQYF. In DNA form, the CDR3 reads TGTGCCAGCAGCTTTCAGGGGGAGGTATACGAGCAGTACTTC.

This clone was seen just once. The chain couples TRBV9 to TRBJ2-3, with D perhaps TRBD2 (6 bases). Trimming left V 3 bases short and J 0 bases short, with 11 bases between. Germline V gene lookup returns CDR1 SGDLS and CDR2 YYNGEE. There are 15 residues in the CDR3. CDR3 nucleotide sequence: TGTGCCAGCAGCGAGGGAGGCCTTAGCACAGATACGCAGTATTTT. It yields the protein CASSEGGLSTDTQYF.